The clone carrying this T cell receptor (beta chain) has a count of ten or more. Antigen: not known. Each CDR3 protein is one row after TCRdb ran MiXCR on the 5' RACE reads. The sample shows 1.5 million to 2 million distinct CDR3 sequences, roughly 35% of them seen only once. This entry is derived from a study of identical twins. Each donor was a healthy Caucasian. Study-wide results and caveats: The analysis was cross-sectional rather than longitudinal within donors.

Germline V gene data show CDR1 as MDHEN and CDR2 as SYDVKM. The CDR3 totals 15 residues. Trimming cost V 6 bases and J 1 base; bases outside gene matches: 7. The chain uses TRBV28 and TRBJ2-3; TRBD1 matches at 7 bases. This clonotype was obtained from a newborn girl in good health. Sequencing was carried out using cord blood. In DNA, the CDR3 is TGTGCCAGCAGCCCCCCCACAGGGGGCACAGATACGCAGTATTTT. Amino acid sequence: CASSPPTGGTDTQYF. Combining the CDR3 with reference TRBV28 and TRBJ2-3 gives the whole variable domain DVKVTQSSRYLVKRTGEKVFLECVQDMDHENMFWYRQDPGLGLRLIYFSYDVKMKEKGDIPEGYSVSREKKERFSLILESASTNQTSMYLCASSPPTGGTDTQYFGPGTRLTVL.